The 17 T cell receptor beta chains given below trace back to one sample, sequenced in a study of sequential checkpoint blockade in melanoma. Sequencing used immunoSEQ multiplex PCR; TCRdb keeps in-frame clones, though not all of them. The profile shows around 2,000 clones, approximately 30% of them singletons. Treatment here: randomized to nivolumab then ipilimumab (arm A) or the reverse (arm B). Sample: tumor tissue (inferred from file names), taken from a patient given nivolumab and ipilimumab in sequence. The receptors were gathered from a human donor with melanoma.

This clone showed up just a few times. The chain employs TRBV1 and TRBJ1-2; the D call of TRBD1 is as the table states it, not checked on the DNA. TRBV1 is classified as a pseudogene. The CDR3 covers 13 residues. CDR3 region: CASSQVAGDGYTF. The DNA for the CDR3 is TGCGCCAGCAGCCAAGTGGCAGGGGATGGCTACACCTTC.

The rearrangement uses TRBV19 and TRBJ1-5; no clear D gene. The V gene lost 1 base and the J gene lost 2 bases, with 15 bases spanning the gap. CDR3 length: 17 amino acids. Germline-derived CDR1 and CDR2 are LNHDA and SQIVND (reference sequence). The CDR3 region is CASSIGRPQRGNQPQHF. Here the CDR3 DNA reads TGTGCCAGTAGTATAGGCCGCCCCCAGAGGGGCAATCAGCCCCAGCATTTT.

This clone was found a few times. The chain is built from TRBV19 and TRBJ1-1; a possible D gene is TRBD1 (5 bases). CDR3 size: 14 residues. Trimming cost V 10 bases and J 0 bases, with 15 bases left between them. Germline-derived CDR1 and CDR2 are LNHDA and SQIVND (reference sequence). In nucleotides, the CDR3 is TGTGCCATCCGGGCCGGGGGGATGAACACTGAAGCTTTCTTT. Translating it yields CAIRAGGMNTEAFF.

The chain is built from TRBV6-7 and TRBJ1-1; 7 bases agree with TRBD1. TRBV6-7 is an ORF; its function is uncertain. After removal of 6 bases from V and 4 bases from J, the junction contained 11 bases not matched to a gene. This CDR3 has 15 residues. CDR3 bases: TGTGCCAGCAGCGAAAGACAGGGATGGGCCACTGAAGCTTTCTTT. Translating it yields CASSERQGWATEAFF.

The chain combines TRBV28 with TRBJ1-1; unclear D gene. The V and J ends lost 9 bases and 7 bases respectively, with 15 bases between them. This CDR3 contains 12 residues. CDR1 is MDHEN and CDR2 is SYDVKM in the germline V gene. CDR3 sequence reads: CASKDSGIEAFF. DNA for the CDR3: TGTGCCAGTAAAGACTCGGGCATTGAAGCTTTCTTT.

This chain uses TRBV29-1 with TRBJ2-1; no definite D call. The V gene's germline CDR1 is SQVTM and CDR2 ANQGSEA. V dropped 4 bases and J dropped 7 bases, with 14 bases sitting between them. The CDR3 is made up of 13 amino acids. The CDR3 loop reads CSVAGRVRNEQFF. CDR3 coding DNA: TGCAGCGTTGCAGGTAGGGTTCGGAATGAGCAGTTCTTC.

In its sample, this clone was seen a few times. The chain links TRBV12-5 to TRBJ2-3; D gene ambiguous. The CDR3 is made up of 14 amino acids. From germline, CDR1 is LGHNT and CDR2 FRNRAP. V was shortened by 4 bases and J by 2 bases, with 10 bases between the two germline ends. The CDR3 spells CASGWDAVTDTQYF. The CDR3 DNA reads TGTGCTAGTGGTTGGGATGCTGTCACAGATACGCAGTATTTT.

In its sample, this clone ranks as medium-sized. The V call is TRBV7-2, the J call TRBJ2-3, with a possible D match to TRBD1 (5 bases). CDR1 SGHTA and CDR2 FQGNSA come from the germline V gene. This CDR3 region has 15 residues. V was shortened by 3 bases and J by 3 bases, with 13 bases between the two germline ends. CDR3 in DNA: TGTGCCAGCAGCTTCCGGTATAAGGGGACAGATACGCAGTATTTT. Protein: CASSFRYKGTDTQYF.

This clone qualifies as large. This chain links TRBV12-5 with TRBJ2-1; D unresolved. In germline, CDR1 is LGHNT, CDR2 FRNRAP. This CDR3 region has 13 residues. CDR3 in DNA: TGTGCCAGCACTCCGAGCTCCTACAATGAGCAGTTCTTC. Translating gives CASTPSSYNEQFF.

The table lists this clone with a few counts. This chain uses TRBV11-3 with TRBJ1-1, with D possibly matching TRBD1 (5 bases). Germline V gene data show CDR1 as SGHNT and CDR2 as YENEEA. V shed 2 bases and J shed 3 bases, with 10 bases lying between them. The length of the CDR3 is 14 residues. The CDR3 protein is CASSLFSGDTEAFF. CDR3 in DNA: TGTGCCAGCAGCTTATTCTCGGGGGACACTGAAGCTTTCTTT.

This chain joins TRBV23-1 and TRBJ1-1; D gene uncertain. TRBV23-1 is designated an ORF whose function remains uncertain. V shed 6 bases and J shed 1 base, with 9 bases lying between them. The CDR3 runs to 13 residues. The CDR3 region has the DNA TGCGCCAGCAGCGTTAATTGGAACACTGAAGCTTTCTTT. This encodes CASSVNWNTEAFF.

This clone came up a few times. The read ends 1 residue before the CDR3 terminus; that terminus is restored from the germline J gene. This chain joins TRBV10-3 and TRBJ2-5, with D perhaps being TRBD1 or TRBD2 (5 bases each). The CDR3 is 13 amino acids. Between the trimmed V and J ends, which lost 2 bases and 5 bases, there was a span of 9 bases. CDR1 is ENHRY and CDR2 is SYGVKD in the germline V gene. CDR3: CAISEGGPETQYF. The CDR3 DNA, read in part, is TGTGCCATCAGTGAGGGGGGACCGGAGACCCAGTAC.

This clone appeared a few times. This chain uses TRBV9 with TRBJ1-5, with D unclear. The V end lost 7 bases, the J end lost 3 bases, and 11 bases lay between the germline ends. CDR3 length: 13 amino acids. In germline, CDR1 is SGDLS, CDR2 YYNGEE. CDR3 sequence: CASERDHNQPQHF. In nucleotides, the CDR3 is TGTGCCAGCGAAAGAGACCACAATCAGCCCCAGCATTTT.

The chain carries TRBV29-1 and TRBJ1-1; possibly TRBD1 for D (5 bases). Trimming left V 4 bases short and J 0 bases short, with 12 bases between. The CDR3 is 14 amino acids. Germline CDR1 is SQVTM and CDR2 is ANQGSEA. CDR3 in DNA: TGCAGCGTTGTAAGGGGAGGGGTGAACACTGAAGCTTTCTTT. This encodes CSVVRGGVNTEAFF.

This chain joins TRBV6-7 and TRBJ2-2; perhaps TRBD2 as D (5 bases). TRBV6-7 is an ORF; its function is uncertain. CDR3 size: 13 residues. The ends were cut back, 5 bases at V and 7 bases at J, with 11 bases in the middle. The CDR3 nucleotides read TGTGCCAGCAGTACGGCGGGTTACGGGGAGCTGTTTTTT. It is translated as CASSTAGYGELFF.

This clone is judged large. The chain combines TRBV11-3 with TRBJ2-3; 12 bases line up with TRBD2. Germline loops: CDR1 SGHNT, CDR2 YENEEA. The ends lost 4 bases at V and 2 bases at J; junction bases unmatched: 4. The CDR3 sequence is 16 residues long. The CDR3 loop reads CASSSSGGADTDTQYF. DNA of the CDR3: TGTGCCAGCAGCTCTAGCGGGGGGGCCGACACAGATACGCAGTATTTT.

This chain links TRBV19 with TRBJ2-5; the D gene is possibly TRBD2 (5 bases). The CDR3 contains 12 residues. CDR1 is LNHDA, CDR2 SQIVND, per germline (reference sequence). The ends were cut back, 9 bases at V and 7 bases at J, with 15 bases in the middle. DNA for the CDR3: TGTGCCAGCGGCTGGCCGAGCGGGACCCAGTACTTC. Its translation: CASGWPSGTQYF.